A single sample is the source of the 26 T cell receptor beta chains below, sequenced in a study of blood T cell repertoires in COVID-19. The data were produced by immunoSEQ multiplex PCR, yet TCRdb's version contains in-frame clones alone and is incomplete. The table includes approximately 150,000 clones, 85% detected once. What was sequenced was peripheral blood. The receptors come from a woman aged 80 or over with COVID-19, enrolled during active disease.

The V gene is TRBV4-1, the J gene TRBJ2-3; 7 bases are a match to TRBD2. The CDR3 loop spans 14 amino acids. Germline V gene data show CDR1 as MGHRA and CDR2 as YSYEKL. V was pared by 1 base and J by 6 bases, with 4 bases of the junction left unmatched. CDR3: CASSQGGREDTQYF. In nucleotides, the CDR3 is TGCGCCAGCAGCCAAGGAGGGCGGGAGGATACGCAGTATTTT.

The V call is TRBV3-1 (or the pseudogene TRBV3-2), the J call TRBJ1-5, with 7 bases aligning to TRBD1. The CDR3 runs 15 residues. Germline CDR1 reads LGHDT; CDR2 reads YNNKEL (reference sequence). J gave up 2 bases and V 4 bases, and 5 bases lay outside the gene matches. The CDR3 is CASSLRGAGNQPQHF. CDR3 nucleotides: TGTGCCAGCAGCCTCAGGGGGGCGGGCAATCAGCCCCAGCATTTT.

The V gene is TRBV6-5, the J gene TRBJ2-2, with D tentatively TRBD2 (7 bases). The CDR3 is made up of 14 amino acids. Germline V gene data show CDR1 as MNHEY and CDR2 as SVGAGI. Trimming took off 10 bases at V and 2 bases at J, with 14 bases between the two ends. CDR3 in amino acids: CATHWGGNTGELFF. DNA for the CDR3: TGTGCCACGCATTGGGGGGGCAACACCGGGGAGCTGTTTTTT.

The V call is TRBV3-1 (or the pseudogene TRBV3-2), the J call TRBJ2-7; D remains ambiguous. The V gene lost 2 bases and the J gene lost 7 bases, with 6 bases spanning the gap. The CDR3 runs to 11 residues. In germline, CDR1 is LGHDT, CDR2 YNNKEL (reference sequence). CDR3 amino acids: CASSQNTEQYF. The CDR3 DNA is TGTGCCAGCAGCCAAAACACGGAGCAGTACTTC.

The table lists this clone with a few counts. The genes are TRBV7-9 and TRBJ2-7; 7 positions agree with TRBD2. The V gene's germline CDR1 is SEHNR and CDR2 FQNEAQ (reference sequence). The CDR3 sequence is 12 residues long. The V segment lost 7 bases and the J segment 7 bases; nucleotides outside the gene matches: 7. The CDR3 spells CASNPNGGEQYF. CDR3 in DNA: TGTGCCAGCAACCCAAACGGGGGGGAGCAGTACTTC.

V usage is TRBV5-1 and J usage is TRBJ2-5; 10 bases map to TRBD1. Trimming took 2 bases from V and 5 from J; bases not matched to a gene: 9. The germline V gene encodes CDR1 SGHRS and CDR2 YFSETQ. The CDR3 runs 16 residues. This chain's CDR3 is CASSLTGTGVEETQYF. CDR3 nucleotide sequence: TGCGCCAGCAGCTTAACCGGGACAGGGGTGGAGGAGACCCAGTACTTC.

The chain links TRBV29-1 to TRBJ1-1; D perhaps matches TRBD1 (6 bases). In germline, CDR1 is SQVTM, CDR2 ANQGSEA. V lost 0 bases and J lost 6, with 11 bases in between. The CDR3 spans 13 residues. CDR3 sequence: CSVEDRRTAEAFF. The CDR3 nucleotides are TGCAGCGTTGAAGATCGACGGACAGCTGAAGCTTTCTTT.

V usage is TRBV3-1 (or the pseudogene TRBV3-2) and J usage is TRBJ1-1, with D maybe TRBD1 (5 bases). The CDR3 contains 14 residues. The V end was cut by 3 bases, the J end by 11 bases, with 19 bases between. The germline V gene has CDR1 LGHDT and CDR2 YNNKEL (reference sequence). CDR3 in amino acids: CASSQGPVGSPAFF. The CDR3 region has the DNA TGTGCCAGCAGCCAGGGGCCCGTTGGGTCGCCGGCTTTCTTT.

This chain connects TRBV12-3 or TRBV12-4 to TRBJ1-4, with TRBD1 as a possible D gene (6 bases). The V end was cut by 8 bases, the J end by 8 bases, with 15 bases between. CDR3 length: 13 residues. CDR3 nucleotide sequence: TGTGCCAGCGCCGCCGGTAGGGGGGAAAAACTGTTTTTT. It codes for CASAAGRGEKLFF.

This CDR3 reads CASRQGTEYNEQFF. CDR3 sequence (DNA): TGTGCCAGTAGGCAGGGGACAGAGTACAATGAGCAGTTCTTC. The rearrangement uses TRBV19 and TRBJ2-1; 7 bases are shared with TRBD1. V shed 6 bases, J shed 4 bases, and the junction held 6 bases outside the gene matches. The CDR3 sequence is 14 residues long. The germline V gene encodes CDR1 LNHDA and CDR2 SQIVND (reference sequence).

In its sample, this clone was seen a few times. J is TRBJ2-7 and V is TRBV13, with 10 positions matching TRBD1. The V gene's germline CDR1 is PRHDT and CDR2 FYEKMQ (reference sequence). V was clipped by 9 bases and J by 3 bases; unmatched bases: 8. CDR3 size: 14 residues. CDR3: CASPTGTGDYEQYF. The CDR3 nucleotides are TGTGCCAGTCCTACCGGGACAGGGGACTACGAGCAGTACTTC.

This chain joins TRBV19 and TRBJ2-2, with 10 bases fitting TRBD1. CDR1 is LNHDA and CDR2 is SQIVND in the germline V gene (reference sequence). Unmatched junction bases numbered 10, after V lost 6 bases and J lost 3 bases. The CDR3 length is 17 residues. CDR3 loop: CASRPGQGLRDTGELFF. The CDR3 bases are TGTGCCAGTAGACCGGGACAGGGGTTACGCGACACCGGGGAGCTGTTTTTT.

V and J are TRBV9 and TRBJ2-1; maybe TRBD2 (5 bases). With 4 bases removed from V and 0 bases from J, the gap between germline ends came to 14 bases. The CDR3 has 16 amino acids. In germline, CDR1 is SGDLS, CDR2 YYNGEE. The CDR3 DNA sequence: TGTGCCAGCAGCCAGCTTCGACTATCCTCCTACAATGAGCAGTTCTTC. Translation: CASSQLRLSSYNEQFF.

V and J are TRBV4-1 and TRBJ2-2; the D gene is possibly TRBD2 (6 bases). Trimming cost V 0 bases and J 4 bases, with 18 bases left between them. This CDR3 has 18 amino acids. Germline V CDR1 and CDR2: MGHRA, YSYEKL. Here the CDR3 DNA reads TGCGCCAGCAGCCAAGAATTCACGGGGGTTCGGAGCACCGGGGAGCTGTTTTTT. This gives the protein CASSQEFTGVRSTGELFF.

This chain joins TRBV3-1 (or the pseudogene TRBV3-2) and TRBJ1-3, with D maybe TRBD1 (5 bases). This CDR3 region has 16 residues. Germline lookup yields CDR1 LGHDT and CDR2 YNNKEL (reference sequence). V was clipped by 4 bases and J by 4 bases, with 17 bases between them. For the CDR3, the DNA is TGTGCCAGCAGCCTTACACCTCCGGGACTAGGAAACACCATATATTTT. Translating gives CASSLTPPGLGNTIYF.

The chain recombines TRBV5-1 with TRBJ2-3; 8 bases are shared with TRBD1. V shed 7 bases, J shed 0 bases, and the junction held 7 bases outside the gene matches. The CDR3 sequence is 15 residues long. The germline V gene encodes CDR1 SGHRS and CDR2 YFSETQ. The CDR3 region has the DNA TGCGCCAGCCAGTCGACAGGGGCTAGCACAGATACGCAGTATTTT. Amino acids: CASQSTGASTDTQYF.

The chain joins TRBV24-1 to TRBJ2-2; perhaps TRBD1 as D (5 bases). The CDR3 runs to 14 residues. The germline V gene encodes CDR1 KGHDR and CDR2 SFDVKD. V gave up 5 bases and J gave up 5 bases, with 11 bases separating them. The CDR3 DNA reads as TGTGCCACCAGTGCCAGGGTTGGGACCGGGGAGCTGTTTTTT. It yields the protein CATSARVGTGELFF.

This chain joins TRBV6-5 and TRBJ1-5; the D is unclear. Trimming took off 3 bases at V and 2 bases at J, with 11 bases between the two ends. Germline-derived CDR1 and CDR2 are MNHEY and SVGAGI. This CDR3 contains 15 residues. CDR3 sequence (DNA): TGTGCCAGCAGTTATTGGGCAGACCGCAATCAGCCCCAGCATTTT. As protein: CASSYWADRNQPQHF.

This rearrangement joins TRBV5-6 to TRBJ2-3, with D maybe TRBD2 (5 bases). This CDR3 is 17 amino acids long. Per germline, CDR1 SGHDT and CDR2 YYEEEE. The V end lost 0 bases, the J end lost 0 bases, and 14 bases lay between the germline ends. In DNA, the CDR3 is TGTGCCAGCAGCTTGGCCCCAACTAGGCGTAGCACAGATACGCAGTATTTT. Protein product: CASSLAPTRRSTDTQYF.

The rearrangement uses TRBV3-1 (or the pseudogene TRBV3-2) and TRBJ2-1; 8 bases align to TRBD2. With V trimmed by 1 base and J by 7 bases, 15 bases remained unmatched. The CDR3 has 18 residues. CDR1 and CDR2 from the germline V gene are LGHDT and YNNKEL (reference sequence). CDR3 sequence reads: CASSQAPLGTSLGNEQFF. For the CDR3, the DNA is TGTGCCAGCAGCCAAGCTCCCCTCGGGACTAGTCTTGGTAATGAGCAGTTCTTC.

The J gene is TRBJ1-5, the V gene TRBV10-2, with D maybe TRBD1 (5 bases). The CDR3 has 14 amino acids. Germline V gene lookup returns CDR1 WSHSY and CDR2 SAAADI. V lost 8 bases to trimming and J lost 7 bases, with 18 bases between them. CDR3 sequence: CASPYGGEEQPQHF. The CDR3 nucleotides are TGCGCCAGCCCTTATGGGGGGGAGGAACAGCCCCAGCATTTT.

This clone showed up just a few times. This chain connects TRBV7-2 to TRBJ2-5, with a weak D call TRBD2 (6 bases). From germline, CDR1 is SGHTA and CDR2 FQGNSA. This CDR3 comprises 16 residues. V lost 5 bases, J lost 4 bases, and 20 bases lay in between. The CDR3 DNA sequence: TGTGCCAGCAGCCCAAGCCCAGGACTGGGGGGAGAGACCCAGTACTTC. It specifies CASSPSPGLGGETQYF.

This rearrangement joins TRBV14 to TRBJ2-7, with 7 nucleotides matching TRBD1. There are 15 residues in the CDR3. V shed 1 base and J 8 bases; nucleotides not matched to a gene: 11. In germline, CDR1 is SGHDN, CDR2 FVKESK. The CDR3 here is CASSQGGGDRTKQYF. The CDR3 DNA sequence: TGTGCCAGCAGCCAAGGAGGGGGCGACCGTACGAAGCAGTACTTC.

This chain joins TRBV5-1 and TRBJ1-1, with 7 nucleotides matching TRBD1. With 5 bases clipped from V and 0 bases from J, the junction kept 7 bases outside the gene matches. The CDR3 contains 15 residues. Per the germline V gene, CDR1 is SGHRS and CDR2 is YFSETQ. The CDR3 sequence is CASRITGAVNTEAFF. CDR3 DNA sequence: TGCGCCAGCAGAATCACAGGGGCGGTGAACACTGAAGCTTTCTTT.

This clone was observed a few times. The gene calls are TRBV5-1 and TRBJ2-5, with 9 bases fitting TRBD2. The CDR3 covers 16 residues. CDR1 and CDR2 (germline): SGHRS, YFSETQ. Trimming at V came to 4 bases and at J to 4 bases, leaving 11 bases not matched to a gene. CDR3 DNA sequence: TGCGCCAGCAGCAGGGATAGCGGGAGTTTTTCAGAGACCCAGTACTTC. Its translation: CASSRDSGSFSETQYF. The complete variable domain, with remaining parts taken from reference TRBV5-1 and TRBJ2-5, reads KAGVTQTPRYLIKTRGQQVTLSCSPISGHRSVSWYQQTPGQGLQFLFEYFSETQRNKGNFPGRFSGRQFSNSRSEMNVSTLELGDSALYLCASSRDSGSFSETQYFGPGTRLLVL.

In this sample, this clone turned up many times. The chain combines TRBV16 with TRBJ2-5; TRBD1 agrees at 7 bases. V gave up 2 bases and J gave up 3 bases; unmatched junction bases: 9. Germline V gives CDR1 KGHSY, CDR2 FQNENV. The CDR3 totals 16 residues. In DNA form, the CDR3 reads TGTGCCAGCAGCCAAGAGGGACAGCAGATTAAAGAGACCCAGTACTTC. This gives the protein CASSQEGQQIKETQYF.